The 5 T cell receptor beta chains reported below all come from one sample, sequenced in a study of cytomegalovirus exposure and HLA in healthy donors (TCRdb year 2017). Libraries were built with the immunoSEQ multiplex PCR assay. TCRdb holds this immuneACCESS table with in-frame rearrangements only. Some clones are missing; in checked studies, unresolved V genes explain under half, and the rest has no known cause. Recorded for this sample are roughly 200,000 clones; roughly 80% of them occurred a single time. The biggest ten clones account for 2.8% of the sample. Sequencing was carried out using PBMCs. The source of these receptors is a woman aged 18-30 years in good health and CMV-seropositive.

V is TRBV7-8 and J is TRBJ1-1; a possible D gene is TRBD1 (5 bases). The CDR3 runs 14 residues. Per the germline V gene, CDR1 is SGHVS and CDR2 is FQNEAQ. Trimming stripped 3 bases from V and 4 bases from J, with 12 bases between. CDR3 region: CASSLWGESTEAFF. CDR3 sequence (DNA): TGTGCCAGCAGCTTGTGGGGGGAAAGCACTGAAGCTTTCTTT. Filled out from reference TRBV7-8 and TRBJ1-1, the complete variable domain reads GAGVSQSPRYKVAKRGQDVALRCDPISGHVSLFWYQQALGQGPEFLTYFQNEAQLDKSGLPSDRFFAERPEGSVSTLKIQRTQQEDSAVYLCASSLWGESTEAFFGQGTRLTVV.

The CDR3 loop is CASSPDRTYNEQFF. The CDR3 DNA sequence: TGTGCCAGCTCACCGGACAGGACCTACAATGAGCAGTTCTTC. The chain joins TRBV18 to TRBJ2-1; 7 positions agree with TRBD1. With 3 bases clipped from V and 2 bases from J, the junction kept 1 base outside the gene matches. CDR3 length equals 14 residues. Germline CDR1 is KGHSH and CDR2 is LQKENI. The full variable domain, with the rest looked up from reference TRBV18 and TRBJ2-1, is NAGVMQNPRHLVRRRGQEARLRCSPMKGHSHVYWYRQLPEEGLKFMVYLQKENIIDESGMPKERFSAEFPKEGPSILRIQQVVRGDSAAYFCASSPDRTYNEQFFGPGTRLTVL.

The V gene is TRBV4-1, the J gene TRBJ2-5; 10 nucleotides align to TRBD2. CDR3 length: 17 residues. Germline CDR1 reads MGHRA; CDR2 reads YSYEKL. V was pared by 1 base and J by 3 bases, with 8 bases of the junction left unmatched. The CDR3 nucleotides read TGCGCCAGCAGCCAAGGAATAAGCGGGGGGGCGAAAGAGACCCAGTACTTC. Translation: CASSQGISGGAKETQYF.

The chain carries TRBV5-5 and TRBJ2-7; D gene uncertain. The CDR3 loop spans 13 amino acids. Germline loops: CDR1 SGHKS, CDR2 YYEKEE (reference sequence). Trimming took 0 bases from V and 5 from J, leaving 9 bases between them. DNA for the CDR3: TGTGCCAGCAGCTTGGGCGCGTTGAACGAGCAGTACTTC. Translating gives CASSLGALNEQYF.

This rearrangement joins TRBV9 to TRBJ2-1; 8 bases align to TRBD1. Germline CDR1 is SGDLS and CDR2 is YYNGEE. With V trimmed by 3 bases and J by 5 bases, 7 bases remained unmatched. This CDR3 is 15 amino acids long. CDR3 sequence reads: CASSAWGQEHNEQFF. The CDR3 region has the DNA TGTGCCAGCAGCGCGTGGGGACAGGAGCACAATGAGCAGTTCTTC.